This TCR beta chain was captured by sequencing in a study of blood T cell repertoires in COVID-19. For the study at large: COVID-19 samples from acute and convalescent phases originated in the United States, Italy and Spain. PBMCs, B-cell-depleted T cells, or T cells provided the cDNA or gDNA that made up the material.

From germline, CDR1 is SNHLY and CDR2 FYNNEI. Trimming took 6 bases from V and 0 from J, leaving 12 bases between them. The CDR3 spans 14 residues. Per the authors' pipeline: Nucleated cell counts were estimated from reference gene primer amplification. Assay: immunoSEQ multiplex PCR; the TCRdb copy retains only in-frame clones and omits some. Clone size and V and J calls were adopted from that table, with D and trimming inferred from the DNA. The sample contains 120,000 or so clones, 81% of which appear only once. Source material: peripheral blood. The chain combines TRBV2 with TRBJ2-7; D is perhaps TRBD1 (6 bases). The TCR was taken from a woman aged 45-65 years with acute or convalescent COVID-19. CDR3 in amino acids: CASRIGQSSYEQYF. DNA of the CDR3: TGTGCCAGCAGGATCGGACAGAGCTCCTACGAGCAGTACTTC. The whole variable domain, remainder taken from reference TRBV2 and TRBJ2-7, is EPEVTQTPSHQVTQMGQEVILRCVPISNHLYFYWYRQILGQKVEFLVSFYNNEISEKSEIFDDQFSVERPDGSNFTLKIRSTKLEDSAMYFCASRIGQSSYEQYFGPGTRLTVT.